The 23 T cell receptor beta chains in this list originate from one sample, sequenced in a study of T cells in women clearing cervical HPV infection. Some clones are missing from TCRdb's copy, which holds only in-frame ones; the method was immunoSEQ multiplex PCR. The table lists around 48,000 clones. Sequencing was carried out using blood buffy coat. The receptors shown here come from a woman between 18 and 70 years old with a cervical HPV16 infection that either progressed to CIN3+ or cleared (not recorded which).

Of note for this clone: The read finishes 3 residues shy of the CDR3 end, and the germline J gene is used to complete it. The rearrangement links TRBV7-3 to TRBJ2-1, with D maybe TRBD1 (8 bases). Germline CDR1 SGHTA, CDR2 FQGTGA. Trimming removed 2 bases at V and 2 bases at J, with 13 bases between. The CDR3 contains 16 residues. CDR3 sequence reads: CASSLATGGAYNEQFF. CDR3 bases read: TGTGCCAGCAGCTTAGCTACAGGGGGGGCCTACAATGAG.

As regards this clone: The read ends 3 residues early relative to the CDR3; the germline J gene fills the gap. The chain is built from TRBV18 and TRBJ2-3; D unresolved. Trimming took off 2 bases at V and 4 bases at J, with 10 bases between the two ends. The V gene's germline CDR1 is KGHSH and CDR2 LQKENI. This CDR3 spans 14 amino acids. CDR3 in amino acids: CASSPISEADTQYF. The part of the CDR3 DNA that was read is TGTGCCAGCTCACCAATATCCGAGGCAGATACG.

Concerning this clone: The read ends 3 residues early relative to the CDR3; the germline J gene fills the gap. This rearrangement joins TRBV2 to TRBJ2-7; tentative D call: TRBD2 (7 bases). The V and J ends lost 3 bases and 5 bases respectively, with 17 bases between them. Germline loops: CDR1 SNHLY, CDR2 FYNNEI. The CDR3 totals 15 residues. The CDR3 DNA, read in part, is TGTGCCAGCAGTGACCCCGGGGGGCTTGGTGACGAG. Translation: CASSDPGGLGDE. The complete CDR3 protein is CASSDPGGLGDEQYF. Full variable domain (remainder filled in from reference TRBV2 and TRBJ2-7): EPEVTQTPSHQVTQMGQEVILRCVPISNHLYFYWYRQILGQKVEFLVSFYNNEISEKSEIFDDQFSVERPDGSNFTLKIRSTKLEDSAMYFCASSDPGGLGDEQYFGPGTRLTVT.

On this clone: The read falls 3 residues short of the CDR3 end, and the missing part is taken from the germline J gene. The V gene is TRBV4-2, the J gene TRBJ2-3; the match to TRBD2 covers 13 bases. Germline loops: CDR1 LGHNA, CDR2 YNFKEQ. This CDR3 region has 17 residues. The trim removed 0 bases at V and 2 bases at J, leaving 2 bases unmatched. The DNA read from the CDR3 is TGTGCCAGCAGCCAAGAGACTAGCGGGAGGTCCACAGATACG. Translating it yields CASSQETSGRSTDT. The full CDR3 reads CASSQETSGRSTDTQYF.

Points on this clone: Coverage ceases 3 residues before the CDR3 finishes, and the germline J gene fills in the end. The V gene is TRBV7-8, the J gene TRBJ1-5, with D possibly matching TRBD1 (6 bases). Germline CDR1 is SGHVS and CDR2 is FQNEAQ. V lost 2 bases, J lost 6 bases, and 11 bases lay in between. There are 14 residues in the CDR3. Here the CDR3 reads CASSLWGQGQPQHF. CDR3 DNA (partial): TGTGCCAGCAGCTTATGGGGACAAGGTCAGCCC.

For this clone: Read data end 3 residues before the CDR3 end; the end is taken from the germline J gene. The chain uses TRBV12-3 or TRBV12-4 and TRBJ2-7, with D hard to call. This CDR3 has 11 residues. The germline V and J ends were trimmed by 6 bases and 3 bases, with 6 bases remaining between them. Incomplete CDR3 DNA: TGTGCCAGCAGGAAGGGCTACGAG. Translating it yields CASRKGYE. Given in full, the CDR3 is CASRKGYEQYF.

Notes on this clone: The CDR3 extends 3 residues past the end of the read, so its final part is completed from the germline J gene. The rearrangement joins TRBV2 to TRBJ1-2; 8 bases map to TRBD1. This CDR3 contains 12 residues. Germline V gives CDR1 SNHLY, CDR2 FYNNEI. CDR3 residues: CASSEVTGVYTF. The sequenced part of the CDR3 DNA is TGTGCCAGCAGTGAGGTGACAGGGGTG.

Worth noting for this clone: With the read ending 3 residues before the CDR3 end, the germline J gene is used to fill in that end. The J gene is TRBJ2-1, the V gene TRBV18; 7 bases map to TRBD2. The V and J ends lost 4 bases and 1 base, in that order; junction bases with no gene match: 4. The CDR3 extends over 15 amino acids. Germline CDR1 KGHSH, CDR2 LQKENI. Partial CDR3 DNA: TGTGCCAGCTCACTAGCTAGCGGTTCCTACAATGAG. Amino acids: CASSLASGSYNE. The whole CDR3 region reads CASSLASGSYNEQFF.

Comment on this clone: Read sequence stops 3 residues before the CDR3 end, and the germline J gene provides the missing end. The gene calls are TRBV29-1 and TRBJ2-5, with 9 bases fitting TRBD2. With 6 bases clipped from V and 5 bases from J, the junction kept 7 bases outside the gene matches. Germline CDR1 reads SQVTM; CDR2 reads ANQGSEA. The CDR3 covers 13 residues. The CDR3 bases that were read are TGCAGCGTCGGGACTAGCTTGTTCGAGACC. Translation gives CSVGTSLFET. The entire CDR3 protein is CSVGTSLFETQYF.

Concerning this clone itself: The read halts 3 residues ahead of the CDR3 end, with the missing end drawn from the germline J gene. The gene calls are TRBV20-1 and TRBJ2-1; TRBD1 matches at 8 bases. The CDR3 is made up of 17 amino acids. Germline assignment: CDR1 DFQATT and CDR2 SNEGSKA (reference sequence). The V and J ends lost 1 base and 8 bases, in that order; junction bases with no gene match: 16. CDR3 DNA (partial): TGCAGTGCTAGAGGCCCGACAGGGGTGAGGGTGGGGGATGAG. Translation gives CSARGPTGVRVGDE. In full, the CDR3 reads CSARGPTGVRVGDEQFF.

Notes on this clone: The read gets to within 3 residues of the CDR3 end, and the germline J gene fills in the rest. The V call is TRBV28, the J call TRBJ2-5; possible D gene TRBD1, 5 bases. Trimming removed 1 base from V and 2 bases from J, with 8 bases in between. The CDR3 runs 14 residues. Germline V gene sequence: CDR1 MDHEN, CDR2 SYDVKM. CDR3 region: CASSLYQGQETQYF. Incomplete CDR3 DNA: TGTGCCAGCAGTTTATACCAGGGTCAAGAGACC.

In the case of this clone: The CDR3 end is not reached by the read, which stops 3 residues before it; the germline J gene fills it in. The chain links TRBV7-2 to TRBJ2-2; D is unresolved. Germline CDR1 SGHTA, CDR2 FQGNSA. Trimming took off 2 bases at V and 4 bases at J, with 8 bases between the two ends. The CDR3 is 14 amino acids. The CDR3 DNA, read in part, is TGTGCCAGCAGCTTAAAAGCGTTCACCGGGGAG. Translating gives CASSLKAFTGE. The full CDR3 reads CASSLKAFTGELFF.

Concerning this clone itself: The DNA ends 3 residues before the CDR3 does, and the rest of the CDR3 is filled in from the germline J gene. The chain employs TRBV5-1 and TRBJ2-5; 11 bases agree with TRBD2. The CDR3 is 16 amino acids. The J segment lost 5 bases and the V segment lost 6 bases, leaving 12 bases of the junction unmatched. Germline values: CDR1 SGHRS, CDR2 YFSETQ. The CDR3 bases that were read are TGCGCCAGCACCTTTCAGACTAGCGGGAAATCGGAGACC. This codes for CASTFQTSGKSET. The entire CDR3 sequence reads CASTFQTSGKSETQYF. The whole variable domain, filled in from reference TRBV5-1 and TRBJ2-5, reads KAGVTQTPRYLIKTRGQQVTLSCSPISGHRSVSWYQQTPGQGLQFLFEYFSETQRNKGNFPGRFSGRQFSNSRSEMNVSTLELGDSALYLCASTFQTSGKSETQYFGPGTRLLVL.

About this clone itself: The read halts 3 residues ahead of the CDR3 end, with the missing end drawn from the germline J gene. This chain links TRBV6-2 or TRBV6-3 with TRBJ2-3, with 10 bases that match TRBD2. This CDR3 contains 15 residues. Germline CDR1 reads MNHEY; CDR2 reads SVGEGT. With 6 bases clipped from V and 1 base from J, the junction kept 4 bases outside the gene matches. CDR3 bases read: TGTGCCAGCAGGAAAGCGGGGGGGGGCACAGATACG. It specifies CASRKAGGGTDT. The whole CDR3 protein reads CASRKAGGGTDTQYF.

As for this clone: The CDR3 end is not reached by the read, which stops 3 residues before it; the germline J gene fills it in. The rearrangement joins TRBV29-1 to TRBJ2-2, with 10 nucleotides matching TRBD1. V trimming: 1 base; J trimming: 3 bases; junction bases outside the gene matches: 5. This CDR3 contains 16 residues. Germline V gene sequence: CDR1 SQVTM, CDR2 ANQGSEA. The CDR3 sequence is CSVEGETGGYTGELFF. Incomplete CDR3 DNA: TGCAGCGTTGAAGGAGAGACAGGGGGCTACACCGGGGAG.

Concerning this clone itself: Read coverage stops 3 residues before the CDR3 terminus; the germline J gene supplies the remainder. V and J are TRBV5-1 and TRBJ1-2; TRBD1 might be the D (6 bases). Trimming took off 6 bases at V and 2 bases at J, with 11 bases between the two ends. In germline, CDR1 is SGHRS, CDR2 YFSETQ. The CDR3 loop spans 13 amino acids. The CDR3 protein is CASNPGQNYGYTF. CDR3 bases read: TGCGCCAGCAACCCCGGACAGAACTATGGC.

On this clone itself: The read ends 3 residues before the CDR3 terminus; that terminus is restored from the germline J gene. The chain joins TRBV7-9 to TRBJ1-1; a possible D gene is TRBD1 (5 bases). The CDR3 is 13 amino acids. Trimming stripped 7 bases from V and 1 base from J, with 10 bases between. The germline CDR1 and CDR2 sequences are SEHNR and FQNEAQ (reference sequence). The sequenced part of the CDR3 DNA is TGTGCCAGCAACACGCAGGGGAACACTGAA. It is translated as CASNTQGNTE. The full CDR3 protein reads CASNTQGNTEAFF.

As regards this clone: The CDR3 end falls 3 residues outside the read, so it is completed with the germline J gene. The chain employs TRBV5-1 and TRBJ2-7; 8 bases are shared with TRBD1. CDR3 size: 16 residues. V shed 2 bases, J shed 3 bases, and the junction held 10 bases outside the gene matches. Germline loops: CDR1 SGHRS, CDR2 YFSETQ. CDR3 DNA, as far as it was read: TGCGCCAGCAGCTTCTCGAAACAGGGGGTGGACTACGAG. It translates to CASSFSKQGVDYE. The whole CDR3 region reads CASSFSKQGVDYEQYF.

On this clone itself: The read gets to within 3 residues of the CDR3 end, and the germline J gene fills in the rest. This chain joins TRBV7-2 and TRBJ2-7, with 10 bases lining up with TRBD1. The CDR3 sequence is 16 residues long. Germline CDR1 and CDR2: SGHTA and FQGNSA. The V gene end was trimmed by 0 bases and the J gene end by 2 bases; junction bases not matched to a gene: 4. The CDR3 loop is CASSLAAGTGAYEQYF. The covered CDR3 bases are TGTGCCAGCAGCTTAGCGGCGGGGACAGGGGCCTACGAG.

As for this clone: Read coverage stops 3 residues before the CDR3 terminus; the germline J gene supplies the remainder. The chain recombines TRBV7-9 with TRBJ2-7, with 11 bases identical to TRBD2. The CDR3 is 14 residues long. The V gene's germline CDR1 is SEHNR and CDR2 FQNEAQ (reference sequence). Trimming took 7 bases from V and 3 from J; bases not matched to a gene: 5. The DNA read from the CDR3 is TGTGCCAGCACCAGTAGCGGGAGGGTCTACGAG. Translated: CASTSSGRVYE. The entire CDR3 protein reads CASTSSGRVYEQYF.

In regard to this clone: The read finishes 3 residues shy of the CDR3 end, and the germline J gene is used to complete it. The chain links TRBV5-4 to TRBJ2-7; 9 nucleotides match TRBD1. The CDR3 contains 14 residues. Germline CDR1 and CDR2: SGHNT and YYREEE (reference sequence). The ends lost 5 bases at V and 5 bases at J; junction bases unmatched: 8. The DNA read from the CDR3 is TGTGCCAGCAGTTGGGACAGGGTCCAGCACGAG. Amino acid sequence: CASSWDRVQHE. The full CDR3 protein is CASSWDRVQHEQYF. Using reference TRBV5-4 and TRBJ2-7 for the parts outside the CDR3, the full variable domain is ETGVTQSPTHLIKTRGQQVTLRCSSQSGHNTVSWYQQALGQGPQFIFQYYREEENGRGNFPPRFSGLQFPNYSSELNVNALELDDSALYLCASSWDRVQHEQYFGPGTRLTVT.

Here the CDR3 reads CASSRGALSYEQYF. CDR3 DNA (partial): TGTGCCAGCAGTCGGGGGGCTCTCTCCTACGAG. The chain uses TRBV6-2 or TRBV6-3 and TRBJ2-7; the D gene is possibly TRBD2 (7 bases). Coverage ceases 3 residues before the CDR3 finishes, and the germline J gene fills in the end. The CDR3 covers 14 residues. V dropped 5 bases and J dropped 0 bases, with 11 bases sitting between them. Germline V lookup: CDR1 MNHEY, CDR2 SVGEGT.

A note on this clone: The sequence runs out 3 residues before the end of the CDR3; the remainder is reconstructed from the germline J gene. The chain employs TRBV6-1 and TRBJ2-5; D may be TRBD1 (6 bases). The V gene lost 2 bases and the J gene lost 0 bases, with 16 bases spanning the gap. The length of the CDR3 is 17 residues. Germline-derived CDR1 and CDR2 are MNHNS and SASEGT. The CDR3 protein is CASSEWGQASHQETQYF. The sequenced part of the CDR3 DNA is TGTGCCAGCAGTGAATGGGGGCAGGCGTCCCACCAAGAGACC.